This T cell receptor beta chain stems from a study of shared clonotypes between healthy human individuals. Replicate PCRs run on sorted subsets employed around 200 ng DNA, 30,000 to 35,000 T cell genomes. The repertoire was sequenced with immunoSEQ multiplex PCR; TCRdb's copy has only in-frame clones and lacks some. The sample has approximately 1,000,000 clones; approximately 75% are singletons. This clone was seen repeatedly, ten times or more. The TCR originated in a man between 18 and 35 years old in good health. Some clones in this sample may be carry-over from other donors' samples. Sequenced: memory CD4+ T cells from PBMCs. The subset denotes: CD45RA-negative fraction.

Written as DNA, the CDR3 is TGTGCCAGCAGGGACAGCTACATATCTAACTATGGCTACACCTTC. Amino acids: CASRDSYISNYGYTF. The J gene is TRBJ1-2, the V gene TRBV6-1, with D perhaps matching TRBD1 (6 bases). The CDR3 consists of 15 residues. Germline V CDR1 and CDR2: MNHNS, SASEGT. Trimming took 6 bases from V and 0 from J, leaving 14 bases between them.